Listed below are T cell receptor beta chains from one sample, sequenced in a study of human T cells and chemical hapten exposure. Each CDR3 protein is one row after TCRdb ran MiXCR on the RACE reads. In the table there are 80,000 to 100,000 distinct CDR3 sequences, about a tenth of which are singletons. The sequencing used whole blood, collected in connection with sensitization to the hapten diphenylcyclopropenone (DPC). These receptor sequences come from a woman in her forties with alopecia areata. Some clones in this sample may be carry-over from other donors' samples. The CDR3 runs from the conserved cysteine through the conserved F or W. A D gene is named only where the DNA matches it firmly. Part of the rows lack a size; the others show once, few, many or a class for expanded clones.

d_call cdr3_length j_call clone_size v_call cdr3_aa cdr3_nt
NA 13 TRBJ2-5 NA TRBV7-9 CASSVSDQETQYF TGTGCCAGCAGCGTGTCCGACCAAGAGACCCAGTACTTC
NA 15 TRBJ2-3 many TRBV7-3 CASSLTFQVADTQYF TGTGCCAGCAGCTTAACGTTTCAGGTAGCAGATACGCAGTATTTT
NA 15 TRBJ2-1 few TRBV7-9 CASSFGKGISDEQFF TGTGCCAGCAGCTTCGGGAAGGGGATATCCGATGAGCAGTTCTTC
TRBD2 16 TRBJ2-2 NA TRBV12-5 CASGSLAGGNTGELFF TGTGCTAGTGGTTCACTAGCGGGAGGGAACACCGGGGAGCTGTTTTTT
NA 15 TRBJ2-3 NA TRBV10-3 CAIGQTGGYTDTQYF TGTGCCATCGGTCAGACAGGAGGTTACACAGATACGCAGTATTTT
TRBD1 17 TRBJ2-6 many TRBV18 CASSPRTGDSGANVLTF TGTGCCAGCTCCCCTAGGACAGGGGACTCTGGGGCCAACGTCCTGACTTTC
NA 14 TRBJ2-7 many TRBV27 CASSYGAGVGEQYF TGTGCCAGCAGTTATGGGGCAGGGGTGGGCGAGCAGTACTTC
NA 14 TRBJ2-7 many TRBV5-4 CASSFKGGTYEQYF TGTGCCAGCAGCTTTAAAGGCGGAACCTACGAGCAGTACTTC
NA 12 TRBJ2-2 many TRBV18 CASSPVTGELFF TGTGCCAGCTCACCAGTCACCGGGGAGCTGTTTTTT
TRBD2 15 TRBJ2-7 NA TRBV20-1 CSARDSGGSTYEQYF TGCAGTGCTAGAGATAGCGGGGGAAGCACCTACGAGCAGTACTTC
NA 16 TRBJ2-6 few TRBV10-3 CAISGLRGTGANVLTF TGTGCCATCAGTGGACTTAGGGGGACTGGGGCCAACGTCCTGACTTTC
TRBD1 14 TRBJ2-5 few TRBV11-2 CASSAQGDQETQYF TGTGCCAGCAGCGCACAGGGGGACCAAGAGACCCAGTACTTC
TRBD2 13 TRBJ2-1 many TRBV28 CASSLLAGNEQFF TGTGCCAGCAGTTTACTAGCGGGAAATGAGCAGTTCTTC
TRBD1 12 TRBJ2-3 few TRBV20-1 CSARNRGDTQYF TGCAGTGCTAGAAACAGGGGAGATACGCAGTATTTT
TRBD1 14 TRBJ1-4 many TRBV20-1 CSASQGQGNEKLFF TGCAGTGCTAGCCAGGGACAGGGCAATGAAAAACTGTTTTTT
NA 12 TRBJ2-3 NA TRBV29-1 CSVGSPGDTQYF TGCAGCGTCGGCTCCCCTGGGGATACGCAGTATTTT
NA 15 TRBJ2-3 many TRBV5-4 CASSQTTGLTDTQYF TGTGCCAGCAGCCAAACCACAGGGTTAACAGATACGCAGTATTTT
TRBD1 13 TRBJ2-3 many TRBV5-5 CASSLDRGDTQYF TGTGCCAGCAGCTTGGACAGGGGAGATACGCAGTATTTT
TRBD1 14 TRBJ2-7 few TRBV7-2 CASSSDRGRYEQYF TGTGCCAGCAGCTCGGACAGGGGACGCTACGAGCAGTACTTC
NA 14 TRBJ1-3 few TRBV10-3 CAISGSSSGNTIYF TGTGCCATCAGTGGCAGTTCCTCTGGAAACACCATATATTTT
TRBD2 14 TRBJ2-2 many TRBV9 CASNRLAETGELFF TGTGCCAGCAACAGACTAGCGGAAACCGGGGAGCTGTTTTTT
NA 15 TRBJ1-2 few TRBV7-9 CASSLEQVQSYGYTF TGTGCCAGCAGCTTAGAACAGGTCCAAAGCTATGGCTACACCTTC
NA 11 TRBJ2-1 NA TRBV28 CASRLYNEQFF TGTGCCAGCAGGCTCTACAATGAGCAGTTCTTC
TRBD2 18 TRBJ2-7 few TRBV10-3 CAISGPSPGTSGKDEQYF TGTGCCATCAGCGGTCCTTCGCCCGGGACTAGCGGGAAGGACGAGCAGTACTTC
TRBD1 14 TRBJ1-1 few TRBV6-2/TRBV6-3 CASSYRGGNTEAFF TGTGCCAGCAGCTACAGGGGAGGGAACACTGAAGCTTTCTTT
TRBD1 16 TRBJ2-1 NA TRBV11-2 CASSRQGQFSYNEQFF TGTGCCAGCAGCCGCCAGGGACAGTTTTCCTACAATGAGCAGTTCTTC
NA 15 TRBJ2-1 few TRBV2 CASSVWQSYVNEQFF TGTGCCAGCAGTGTATGGCAGTCGTACGTCAATGAGCAGTTCTTC
TRBD1 16 TRBJ2-7 NA TRBV7-9 CASSNNDRGPTYEQYF TGTGCCAGCAGCAACAACGACAGGGGTCCGACCTACGAGCAGTACTTC
TRBD2 16 TRBJ2-5 many TRBV3-1 CASSPISGRGKMTQYF TGTGCCAGCAGCCCCATTAGCGGGAGGGGGAAGATGACCCAGTACTTC
TRBD2 15 TRBJ2-1 many TRBV11-2 CASRPGLAGRDEQFF TGTGCCAGCAGACCTGGACTAGCGGGCCGGGATGAGCAGTTCTTC
TRBD1 15 TRBJ1-5 many TRBV4-1 CASSQDRQGAEPQHF TGCGCCAGCAGCCAAGATAGGCAGGGGGCCGAGCCCCAGCATTTT
NA 13 TRBJ2-7 few TRBV20-1 CSARPSGALGQYF TGCAGTGCTAGACCGTCGGGGGCGCTGGGGCAGTACTTC
NA 14 TRBJ2-1 NA TRBV7-2 CASSTKTQSHEQFF TGTGCCAGCAGCACCAAGACACAGTCACATGAGCAGTTCTTC
NA 16 TRBJ1-3 many TRBV4-1 CASSRSSASSGNTIYF TGCGCCAGCAGCCGATCGAGCGCAAGCTCTGGAAACACCATATATTTT
TRBD1 13 TRBJ1-6 many TRBV6-2/TRBV6-3 CASRDREAAPLHF TGTGCCAGCCGGGACAGGGAAGCGGCACCCCTCCACTTT
TRBD2 17 TRBJ2-5 NA TRBV4-3 CASSQDLAGGPGETQYF TGCGCCAGCAGCCAAGATCTAGCGGGAGGGCCAGGAGAGACCCAGTACTTC
TRBD2 14 TRBJ2-1 NA TRBV7-2 CATSSGRACNEQFF TGTGCCACCTCTAGCGGGAGAGCCTGCAATGAGCAGTTCTTC
TRBD1 16 TRBJ2-5 NA TRBV24-1 CATSETPGQGEETQYF TGTGCCACCAGTGAAACACCGGGACAGGGAGAAGAGACCCAGTACTTC
NA 14 TRBJ1-1 NA TRBV6-6 CASSYRQRNTEAFF TGTGCCAGCAGTTACAGGCAAAGGAACACTGAAGCTTTCTTT
NA 11 TRBJ1-2 NA TRBV28 CASVKNYGYTF TGTGCCAGCGTGAAGAACTATGGCTACACCTTC
TRBD1 17 TRBJ1-1 many TRBV6-5 CASSYSRSQGLDTEAFF TGTGCCAGCAGTTACTCGAGGTCACAGGGGTTAGACACTGAAGCTTTCTTT
NA 16 TRBJ2-7 NA TRBV15 CATSRDNWGASDEQYF TGTGCCACCAGCAGAGATAATTGGGGGGCCAGCGACGAGCAGTACTTC
NA 15 TRBJ2-7 few TRBV10-3 CAISSGTLDSYEQYF TGTGCCATCAGTTCCGGGACTCTCGACTCCTACGAGCAGTACTTC
NA 13 TRBJ2-7 few TRBV7-9 CASSLDGPYEQYF TGTGCCAGCAGCTTGGATGGGCCATACGAGCAGTACTTC
NA 14 TRBJ1-6 many TRBV20-1 CSAPAGQPNSPLHF TGCAGTGCCCCGGCCGGGCAGCCTAATTCACCCCTCCACTTT
NA 15 TRBJ2-6 NA TRBV28 CASSSPGAGANVLTF TGTGCCAGCAGTTCACCAGGGGCTGGGGCCAACGTCCTGACTTTC
NA 13 TRBJ2-7 NA TRBV6-6 CASERPSSYEQYF TGTGCCAGCGAAAGGCCCAGCTCCTACGAGCAGTACTTC
TRBD2 16 TRBJ2-3 many TRBV24-1 CATSDASGTATDTQYF TGTGCCACCAGTGATGCAAGCGGGACGGCGACAGATACGCAGTATTTT